Presented here are 2 T cell receptor beta chains from one specimen sequenced in a study of Ad26.COV2.S vaccination and SARS-CoV-2 variants. The treatment here: roughly 19 received Ad26.COV2.S at low or high dose, single or two shots; roughly five received placebo; per-sample allocation not given. Each sample was drawn 63 days after the first injection (of vaccine or placebo). The repertoire was sequenced with immunoSEQ multiplex PCR; TCRdb's copy has only in-frame clones and lacks some. The sample consists of roughly 350,000 clones, 88% of them appearing once. The sample consisted of peripheral blood, taken in a trial of Ad26.COV2.S vaccine versus placebo. The receptors shown here come from a person aged 18-60 years who received the Ad26.COV2.S COVID-19 vaccine or a placebo.

This rearrangement joins TRBV5-1 to TRBJ2-1, with 7 bases aligning to TRBD2. Germline V gene lookup returns CDR1 SGHRS and CDR2 YFSETQ. The CDR3 is 17 residues long. V trimming: 2 bases; J trimming: 6 bases; junction bases outside the gene matches: 14. The DNA for the CDR3 is TGCGCCAGCAGCTTCGCACCGGGCGGCGGGAGAAGCAATGAGCAGTTCTTC. It yields the protein CASSFAPGGGRSNEQFF.

This chain uses TRBV5-4 with TRBJ1-2; maybe TRBD1 (5 bases). The V gene's germline CDR1 is SGHNT and CDR2 YYREEE (reference sequence). The CDR3 consists of 15 residues. The V end was cut by 3 bases, the J end by 5 bases, with 17 bases between. DNA for the CDR3: TGTGCCAGCAGCTGGGGGACCGCCATCGGGTATGGCTACACCTTC. Its protein product is CASSWGTAIGYGYTF.